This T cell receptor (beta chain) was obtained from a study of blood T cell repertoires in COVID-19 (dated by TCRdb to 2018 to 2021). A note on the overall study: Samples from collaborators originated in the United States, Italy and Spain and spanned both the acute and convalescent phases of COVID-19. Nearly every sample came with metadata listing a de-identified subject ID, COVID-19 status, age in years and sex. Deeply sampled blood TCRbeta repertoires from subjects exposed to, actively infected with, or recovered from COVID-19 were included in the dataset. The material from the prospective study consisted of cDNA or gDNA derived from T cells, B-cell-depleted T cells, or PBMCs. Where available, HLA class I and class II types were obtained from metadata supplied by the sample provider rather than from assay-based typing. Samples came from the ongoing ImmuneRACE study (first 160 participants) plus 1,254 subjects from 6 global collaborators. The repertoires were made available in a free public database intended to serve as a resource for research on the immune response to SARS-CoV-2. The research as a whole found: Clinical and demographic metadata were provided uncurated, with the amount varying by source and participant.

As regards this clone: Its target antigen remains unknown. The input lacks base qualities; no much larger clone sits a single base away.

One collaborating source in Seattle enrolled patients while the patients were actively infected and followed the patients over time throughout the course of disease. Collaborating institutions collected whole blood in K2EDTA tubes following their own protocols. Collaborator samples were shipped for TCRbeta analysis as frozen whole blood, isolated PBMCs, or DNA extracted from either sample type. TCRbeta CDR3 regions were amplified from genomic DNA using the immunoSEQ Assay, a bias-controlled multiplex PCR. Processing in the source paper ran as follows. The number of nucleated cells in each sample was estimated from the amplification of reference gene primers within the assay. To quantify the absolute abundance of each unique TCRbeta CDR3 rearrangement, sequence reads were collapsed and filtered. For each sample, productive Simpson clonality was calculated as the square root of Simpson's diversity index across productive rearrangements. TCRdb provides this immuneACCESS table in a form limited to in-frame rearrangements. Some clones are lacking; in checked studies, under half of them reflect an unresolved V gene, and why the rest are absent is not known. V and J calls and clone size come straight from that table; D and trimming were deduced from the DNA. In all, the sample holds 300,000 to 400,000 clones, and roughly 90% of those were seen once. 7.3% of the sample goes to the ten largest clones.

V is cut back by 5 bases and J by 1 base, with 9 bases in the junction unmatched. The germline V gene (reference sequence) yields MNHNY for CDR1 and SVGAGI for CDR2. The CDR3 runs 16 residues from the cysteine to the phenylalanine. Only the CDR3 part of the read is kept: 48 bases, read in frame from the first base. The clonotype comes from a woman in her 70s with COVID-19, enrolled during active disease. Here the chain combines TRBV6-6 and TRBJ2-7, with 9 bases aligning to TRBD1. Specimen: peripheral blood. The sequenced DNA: TGTGCCAGCAGTAATACCGGGACAGGGCCTTCCTACGAGCAGTACTTC. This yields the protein CASSNTGTGPSYEQYF.